The 10 T cell receptor beta chains presented below share a single source sample, sequenced in a study of regulatory T cells in long-lasting Graves disease. Indicated time point: persistent/refractory GD, antithyroid drugs over 5 years with positive TRAb. From PBMCs, RNA was extracted and then used to make the TCR library. According to the study, TCR beta libraries were built with iRepertoire HTBI primers and CDR3-region Arm-PCR. TCRdb re-derived calls from the multiplex PCR reads in MiXCR, one entry per CDR3 protein. In the table there are roughly 700,000 distinct CDR3 sequences, 30% of which are singletons. Specimen: peripheral blood mononuclear cells (PBMCs), collected when the disease was refractory, from a patient treated with antithyroid drugs. The receptors were gathered from a female donor with Graves disease.

This chain joins TRBV7-6 and TRBJ2-3; D gene uncertain. This CDR3 spans 16 amino acids. Germline V gene lookup returns CDR1 SGHVS and CDR2 FNYEAQ. V lost 7 bases to trimming and J lost 2 bases, with 19 bases between them. CDR3 residues: CASTPRPRADTDTQYF. DNA of the CDR3: TGTGCCAGCACCCCGCGGCCAAGGGCCGACACAGATACGCAGTATTTT.

The chain joins TRBV28 to TRBJ1-2, with TRBD1 matching 9 bases. V shed 10 bases and J 5 bases; nucleotides not matched to a gene: 11. CDR3 length equals 14 residues. The germline V gene has CDR1 MDHEN and CDR2 SYDVKM. This CDR3 reads CATVGDRGIYGYTF. CDR3 sequence (DNA): TGTGCCACCGTTGGCGACAGGGGGATTTATGGCTACACCTTC.

This rearrangement joins TRBV9 to TRBJ2-5, with 8 bases matching TRBD1. The CDR3 runs 15 residues. Germline CDR1 is SGDLS and CDR2 is YYNGEE. V was clipped by 0 bases and J by 2 bases; unmatched bases: 3. In nucleotides, the CDR3 is TGTGCCAGCAGCGTAGTTACAGGGGGTCAAGAGACCCAGTACTTC. Amino acids: CASSVVTGGQETQYF.

The chain uses TRBV11-2 and TRBJ2-7; no definite D call. With 0 bases removed from V and 6 bases from J, the gap between germline ends came to 15 bases. This CDR3 is built from 15 residues. Germline V lookup: CDR1 SGHAT, CDR2 FQNNGV. The CDR3 is CASSLDSLRSAEQYF. CDR3 DNA: TGTGCCAGCAGCTTAGATAGCCTCCGTTCTGCCGAGCAGTACTTC.

This clonotype was detected many times. The chain combines TRBV9 with TRBJ1-2, with D unclear. Between the trimmed V and J ends, which lost 5 bases and 4 bases, there was a span of 9 bases. Germline assignment: CDR1 SGDLS and CDR2 YYNGEE. The CDR3 runs to 12 residues. The CDR3 nucleotides read TGTGCCAGCAGTGAGCAGTCCTATGGCTACACCTTC. Its protein is CASSEQSYGYTF.

The rearrangement uses TRBV12-3 or TRBV12-4 and TRBJ1-1; D gene uncertain. The length of the CDR3 is 17 residues. Trimming left V 6 bases short and J 1 base short, with 21 bases between. The CDR3 DNA sequence: TGTGCCAGCAGCCCATTAGTAGTGAATGGGAAGAACACTGAAGCTTTCTTT. Translated, it gives CASSPLVVNGKNTEAFF.

A few counts support this clonotype. This chain links TRBV6-2 or TRBV6-3 with TRBJ2-1; D ambiguous. V was clipped by 7 bases and J by 0 bases, with 16 bases between them. Germline values: CDR1 MNHEY, CDR2 SVGEGT. This CDR3 is built from 16 residues. The chain's CDR3 is CASTTLAASSYNEQFF. CDR3 sequence (DNA): TGTGCCAGCACCACGTTGGCGGCTAGCTCCTACAATGAGCAGTTCTTC.

A note on this clonotype: This clone may be a read error of a much larger clone one base away. The V gene is TRBV20-1, the J gene TRBJ1-4; D uncertain. This CDR3 spans 13 amino acids. V was clipped by 4 bases and J by 7 bases, with 13 bases between them. The germline CDR1 and CDR2 sequences are DFQATT and SNEGSKA (reference sequence). The CDR3 protein is CSATYGISEKLFF. The CDR3 DNA is TGCAGTGCTACGTATGGGATCAGTGAAAAACTGTTTTTT.

This clonotype has only a few counts. V is TRBV7-3 and J is TRBJ1-3, with a weak D call TRBD1 (6 bases). Trimming removed 4 bases from V and 2 bases from J, with 12 bases in between. Germline V CDR1 and CDR2: SGHTA, FQGTGA. The length of the CDR3 is 15 residues. The CDR3 spells CASSSGQHPGNTIYF. The CDR3 bases are TGTGCCAGCAGCTCCGGACAGCACCCTGGAAACACCATATATTTT.

The V and J genes are TRBV7-9 and TRBJ2-4, with TRBD1 matching 8 bases. Trimming at V came to 5 bases and at J to 1 base, leaving 13 bases not matched to a gene. Germline CDR1 reads SEHNR; CDR2 reads FQNEAQ (reference sequence). There are 18 residues in the CDR3. The CDR3 spells CASSLSLQGEKAKNIQYF. CDR3 bases: TGTGCCAGCAGCCTGTCCCTACAGGGGGAGAAGGCCAAAAACATTCAGTACTTC.